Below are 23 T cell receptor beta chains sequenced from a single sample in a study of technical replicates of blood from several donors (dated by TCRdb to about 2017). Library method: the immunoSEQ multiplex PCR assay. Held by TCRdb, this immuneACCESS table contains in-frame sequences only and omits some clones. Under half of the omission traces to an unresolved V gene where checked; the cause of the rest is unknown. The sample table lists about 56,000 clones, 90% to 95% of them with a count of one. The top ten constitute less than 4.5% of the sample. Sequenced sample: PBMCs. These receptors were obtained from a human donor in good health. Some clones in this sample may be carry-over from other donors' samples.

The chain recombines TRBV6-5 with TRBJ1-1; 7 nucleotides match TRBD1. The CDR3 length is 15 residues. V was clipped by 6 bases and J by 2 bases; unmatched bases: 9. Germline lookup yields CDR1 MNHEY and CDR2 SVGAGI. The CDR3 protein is CASRPPDRANTEAFF. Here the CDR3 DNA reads TGTGCCAGCAGGCCCCCCGACAGGGCTAACACTGAAGCTTTCTTT.

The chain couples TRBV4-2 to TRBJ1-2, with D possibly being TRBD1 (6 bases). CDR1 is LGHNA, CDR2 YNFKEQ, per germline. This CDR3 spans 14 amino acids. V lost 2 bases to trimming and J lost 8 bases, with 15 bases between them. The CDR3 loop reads CASSQLGTRTGYTF. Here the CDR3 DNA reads TGTGCCAGCAGCCAACTTGGGACACGCACCGGCTACACCTTC.

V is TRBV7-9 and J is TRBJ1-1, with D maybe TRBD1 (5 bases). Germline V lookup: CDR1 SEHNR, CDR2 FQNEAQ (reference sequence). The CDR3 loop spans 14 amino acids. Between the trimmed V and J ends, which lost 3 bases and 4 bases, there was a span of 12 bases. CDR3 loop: CASSLGIGGTEAFF. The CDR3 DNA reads TGTGCCAGCAGCTTGGGTATCGGGGGCACTGAAGCTTTCTTT.

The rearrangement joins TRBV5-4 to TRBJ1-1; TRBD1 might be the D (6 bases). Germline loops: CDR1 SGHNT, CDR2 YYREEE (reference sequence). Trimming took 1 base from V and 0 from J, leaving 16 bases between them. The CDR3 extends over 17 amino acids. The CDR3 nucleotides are TGTGCCAGCAGCTTGCGCGCCGGACAGAATTTGAACACTGAAGCTTTCTTT. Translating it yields CASSLRAGQNLNTEAFF.

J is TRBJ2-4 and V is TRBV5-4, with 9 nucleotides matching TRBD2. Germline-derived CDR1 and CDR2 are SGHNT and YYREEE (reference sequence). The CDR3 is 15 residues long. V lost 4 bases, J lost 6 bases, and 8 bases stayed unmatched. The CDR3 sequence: CASSGGGTSPNIQYF. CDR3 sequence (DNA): TGTGCCAGCAGCGGGGGCGGGACTAGCCCAAACATTCAGTACTTC.

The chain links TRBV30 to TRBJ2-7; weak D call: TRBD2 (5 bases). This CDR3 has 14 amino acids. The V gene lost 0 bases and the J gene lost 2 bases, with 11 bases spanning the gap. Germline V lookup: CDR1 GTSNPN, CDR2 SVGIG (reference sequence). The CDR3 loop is CAWSVGRSTYEQYF. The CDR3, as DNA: TGTGCCTGGAGTGTGGGGAGATCGACCTACGAGCAGTACTTC.

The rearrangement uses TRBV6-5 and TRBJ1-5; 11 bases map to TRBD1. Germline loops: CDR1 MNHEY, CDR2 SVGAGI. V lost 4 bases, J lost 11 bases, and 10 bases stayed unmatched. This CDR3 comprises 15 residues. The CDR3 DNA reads TGTGCCAGCAGTTCCACCGGGACAGGGGGAAGTTCCCAGCATTTT. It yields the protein CASSSTGTGGSSQHF.

The CDR3 nucleotides are TGTGCCACCAGCAGAGATCTTCCCCAGGGCCGCTATGGCTACACCTTC. Protein: CATSRDLPQGRYGYTF. The chain recombines TRBV15 with TRBJ1-2; D may be TRBD1 (5 bases). In germline, CDR1 is LNHNV, CDR2 YYDKDF (reference sequence). V dropped 0 bases and J dropped 4 bases, with 15 bases sitting between them. There are 16 residues in the CDR3. Together with reference TRBV15 and TRBJ1-2, the CDR3 gives the full variable domain: DAMVIQNPRYQVTQFGKPVTLSCSQTLNHNVMYWYQQKSSQAPKLLFHYYDKDFNNEADTPDNFQSRRPNTSFCFLDIRSPGLGDTAMYLCATSRDLPQGRYGYTFGSGTRLTVV.

The CDR3 DNA follows: TGCAGCGTGGTACCAGGGGGTAATGAAAAACTGTTTTTT. It translates to CSVVPGGNEKLFF. This chain links TRBV29-1 with TRBJ1-4; 7 positions agree with TRBD1. V lost 6 bases to trimming and J lost 4 bases; unmatched junction nucleotides: 5. The germline V gene has CDR1 SQVTM and CDR2 ANQGSEA. CDR3 length: 13 residues.

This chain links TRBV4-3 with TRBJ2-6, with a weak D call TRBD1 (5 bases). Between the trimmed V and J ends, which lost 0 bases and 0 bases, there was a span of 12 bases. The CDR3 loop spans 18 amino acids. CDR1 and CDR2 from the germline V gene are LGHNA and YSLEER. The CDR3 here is CASSQEDIPSSGANVLTF. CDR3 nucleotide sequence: TGCGCCAGCAGCCAAGAGGACATCCCGTCCTCTGGGGCCAACGTCCTGACTTTC.

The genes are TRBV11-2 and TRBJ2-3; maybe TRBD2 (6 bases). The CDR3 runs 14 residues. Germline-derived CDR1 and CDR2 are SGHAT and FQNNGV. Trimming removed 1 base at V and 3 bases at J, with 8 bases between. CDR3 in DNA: TGTGCCAGCAGCTTAGGGCTAGCGACAGATACGCAGTATTTT. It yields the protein CASSLGLATDTQYF.

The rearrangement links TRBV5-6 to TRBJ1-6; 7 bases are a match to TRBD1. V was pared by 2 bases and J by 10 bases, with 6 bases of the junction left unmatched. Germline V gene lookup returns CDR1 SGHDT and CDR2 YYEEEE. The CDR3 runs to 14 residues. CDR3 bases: TGTGCCAGCAGCTTACAGGGGATGGGCTCACCCCTCCACTTT. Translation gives CASSLQGMGSPLHF. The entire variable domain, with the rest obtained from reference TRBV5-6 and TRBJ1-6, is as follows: DAGVTQSPTHLIKTRGQQVTLRCSPKSGHDTVSWYQQALGQGPQFIFQYYEEEERQRGNFPDRFSGHQFPNYSSELNVNALLLGDSALYLCASSLQGMGSPLHFGNGTRLTVT.

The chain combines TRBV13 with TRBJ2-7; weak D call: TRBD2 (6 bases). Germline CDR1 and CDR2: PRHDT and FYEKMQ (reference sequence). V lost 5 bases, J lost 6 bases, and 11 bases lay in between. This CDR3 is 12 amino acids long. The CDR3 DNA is TGTGCCAGCAGCATCGGGGGTAGCGAGCAGTACTTC. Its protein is CASSIGGSEQYF.

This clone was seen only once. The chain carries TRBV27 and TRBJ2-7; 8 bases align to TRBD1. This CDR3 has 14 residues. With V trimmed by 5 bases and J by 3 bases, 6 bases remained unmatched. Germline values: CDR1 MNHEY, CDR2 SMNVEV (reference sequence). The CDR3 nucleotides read TGTGCCAGCAGTACGTACACAGGGGGCTACGAGCAGTACTTC. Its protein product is CASSTYTGGYEQYF.

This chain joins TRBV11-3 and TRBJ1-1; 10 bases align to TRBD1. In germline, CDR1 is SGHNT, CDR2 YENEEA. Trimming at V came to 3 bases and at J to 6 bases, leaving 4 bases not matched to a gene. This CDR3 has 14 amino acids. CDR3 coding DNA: TGTGCCAGCAGCTTGACAGGGGGCATCGCTGAAGCTTTCTTT. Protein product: CASSLTGGIAEAFF.

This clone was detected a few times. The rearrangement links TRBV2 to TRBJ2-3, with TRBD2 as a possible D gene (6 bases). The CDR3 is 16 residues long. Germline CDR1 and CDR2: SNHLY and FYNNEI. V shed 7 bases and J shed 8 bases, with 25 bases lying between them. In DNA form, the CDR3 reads TGTGCCAGCAAAACTCTGGGGAGGCCGAAGATGGGTACGCAGTATTTT. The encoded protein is CASKTLGRPKMGTQYF.

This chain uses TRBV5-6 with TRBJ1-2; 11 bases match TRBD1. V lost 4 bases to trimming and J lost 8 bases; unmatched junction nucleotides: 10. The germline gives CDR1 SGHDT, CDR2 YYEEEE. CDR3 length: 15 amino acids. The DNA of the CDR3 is TGTGCCAGCAGCGGAAGGACAGGGGGCGCATCCGGCTACACCTTC. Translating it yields CASSGRTGGASGYTF.

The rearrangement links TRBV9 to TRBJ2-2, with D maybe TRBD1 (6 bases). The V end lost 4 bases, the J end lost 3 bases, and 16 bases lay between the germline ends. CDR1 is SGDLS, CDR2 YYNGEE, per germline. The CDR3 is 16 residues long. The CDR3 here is CASSPYGGRDTGELFF. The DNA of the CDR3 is TGTGCCAGCAGCCCCTATGGGGGCCGGGACACCGGGGAGCTGTTTTTT.

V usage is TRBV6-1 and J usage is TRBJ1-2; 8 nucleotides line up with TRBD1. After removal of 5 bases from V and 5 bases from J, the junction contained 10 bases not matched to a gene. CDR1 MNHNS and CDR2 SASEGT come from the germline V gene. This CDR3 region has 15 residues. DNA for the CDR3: TGTGCCAGCAGTACTGGCACAGGGGGAAATTATGGCTACACCTTC. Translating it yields CASSTGTGGNYGYTF.

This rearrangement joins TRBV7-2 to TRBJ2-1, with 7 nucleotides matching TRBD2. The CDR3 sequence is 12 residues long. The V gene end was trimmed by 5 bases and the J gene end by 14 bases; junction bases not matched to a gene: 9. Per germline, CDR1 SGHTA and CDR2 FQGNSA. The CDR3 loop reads CASSQQTSFKFF. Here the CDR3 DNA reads TGTGCCAGCAGCCAGCAGACTAGCTTTAAGTTCTTC. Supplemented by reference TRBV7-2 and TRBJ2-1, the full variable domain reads GAGVSQSPSNKVTEKGKDVELRCDPISGHTALYWYRQSLGQGLEFLIYFQGNSAPDKSGLPSDRFSAERTGGSVSTLTIQRTQQEDSAVYLCASSQQTSFKFFGPGTRLTVL.

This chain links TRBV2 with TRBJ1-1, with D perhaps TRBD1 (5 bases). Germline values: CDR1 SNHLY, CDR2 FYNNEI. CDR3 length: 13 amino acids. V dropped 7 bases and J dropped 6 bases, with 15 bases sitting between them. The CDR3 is CASNQGRVAEAFF. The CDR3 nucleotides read TGTGCCAGCAACCAAGGCAGGGTGGCTGAAGCTTTCTTT.

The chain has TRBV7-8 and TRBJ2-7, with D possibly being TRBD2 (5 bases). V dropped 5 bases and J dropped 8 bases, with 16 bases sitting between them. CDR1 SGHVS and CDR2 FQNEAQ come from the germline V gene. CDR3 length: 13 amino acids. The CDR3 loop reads CASSPLAGGKQYF. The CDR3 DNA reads TGTGCCAGCAGCCCTCTTGCGGGTGGCAAGCAGTACTTC.

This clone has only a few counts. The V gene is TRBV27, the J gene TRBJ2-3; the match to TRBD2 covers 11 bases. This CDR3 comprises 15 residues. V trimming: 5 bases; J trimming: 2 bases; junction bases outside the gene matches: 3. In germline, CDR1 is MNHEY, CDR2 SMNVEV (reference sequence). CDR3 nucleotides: TGTGCCAGCAGTACTAGCGGGGGCCCCACAGATACGCAGTATTTT. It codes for CASSTSGGPTDTQYF.